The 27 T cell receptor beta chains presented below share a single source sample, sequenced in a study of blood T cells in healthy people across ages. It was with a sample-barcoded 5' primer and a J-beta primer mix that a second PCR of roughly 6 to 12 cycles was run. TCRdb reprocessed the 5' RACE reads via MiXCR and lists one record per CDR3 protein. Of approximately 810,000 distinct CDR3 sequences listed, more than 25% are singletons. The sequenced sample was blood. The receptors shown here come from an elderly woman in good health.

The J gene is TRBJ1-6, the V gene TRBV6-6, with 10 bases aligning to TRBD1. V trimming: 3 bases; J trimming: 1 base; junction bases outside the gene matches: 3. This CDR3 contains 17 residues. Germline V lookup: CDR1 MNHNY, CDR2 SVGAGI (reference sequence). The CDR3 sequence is CASSYTGQGSYNSPLHF. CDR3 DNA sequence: TGTGCCAGCAGTTATACGGGACAGGGGTCCTATAATTCACCCCTCCACTTT.

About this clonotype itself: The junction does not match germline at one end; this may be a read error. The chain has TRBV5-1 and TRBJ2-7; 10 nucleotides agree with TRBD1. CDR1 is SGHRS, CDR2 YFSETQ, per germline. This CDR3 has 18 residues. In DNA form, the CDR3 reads TGCGCTAGCAGCTCGGCGATTCTCTCGGGACAGGGGACGTACGAGCAGTACTTC. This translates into CASSSAILSGQGTYEQYF. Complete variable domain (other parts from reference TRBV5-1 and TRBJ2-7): KAGVTQTPRYLIKTRGQQVTLSCSPISGHRSVSWYQQTPGQGLQFLFEYFSETQRNKGNFPGRFSGRQFSNSRSEMNVSTLELGDSALYLCASSSAILSGQGTYEQYFGPGTRLTVT.

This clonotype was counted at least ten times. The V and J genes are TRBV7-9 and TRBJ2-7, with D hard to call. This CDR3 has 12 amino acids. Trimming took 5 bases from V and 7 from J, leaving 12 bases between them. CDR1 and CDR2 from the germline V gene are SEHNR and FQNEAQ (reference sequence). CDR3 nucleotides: TGTGCCAGCAGCCCCAGTATAGGGGAGCAGTACTTC. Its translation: CASSPSIGEQYF.

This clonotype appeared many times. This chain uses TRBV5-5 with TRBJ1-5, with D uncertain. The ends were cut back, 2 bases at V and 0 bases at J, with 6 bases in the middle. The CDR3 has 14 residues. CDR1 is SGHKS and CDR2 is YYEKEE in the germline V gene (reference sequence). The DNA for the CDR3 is TGTGCCAGCAGCTTTGGCTATAGCAATCAGCCCCAGCATTTT. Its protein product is CASSFGYSNQPQHF.

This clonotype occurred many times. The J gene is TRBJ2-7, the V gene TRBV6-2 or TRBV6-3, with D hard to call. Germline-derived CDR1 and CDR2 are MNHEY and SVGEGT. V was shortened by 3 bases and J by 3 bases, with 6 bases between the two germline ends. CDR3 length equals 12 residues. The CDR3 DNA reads TGTGCCAGCAGTTATATGAGCTACGAGCAGTACTTC. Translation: CASSYMSYEQYF.

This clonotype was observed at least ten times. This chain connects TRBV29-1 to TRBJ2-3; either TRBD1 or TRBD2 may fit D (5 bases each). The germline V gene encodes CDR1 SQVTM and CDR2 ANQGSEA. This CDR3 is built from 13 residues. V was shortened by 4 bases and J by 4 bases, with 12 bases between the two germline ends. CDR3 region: CSVARGVADTQYF. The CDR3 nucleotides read TGCAGCGTTGCTCGGGGCGTTGCAGATACGCAGTATTTT.

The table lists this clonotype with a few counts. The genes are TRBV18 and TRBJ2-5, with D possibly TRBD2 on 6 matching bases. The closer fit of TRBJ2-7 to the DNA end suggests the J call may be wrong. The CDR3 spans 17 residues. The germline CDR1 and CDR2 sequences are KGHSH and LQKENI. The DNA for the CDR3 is TGTGCCAGCTCACCGCCAACGGCCGGACTAAGGTCGTACGAGCAGTACTTC. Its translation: CASSPPTAGLRSYEQYF.

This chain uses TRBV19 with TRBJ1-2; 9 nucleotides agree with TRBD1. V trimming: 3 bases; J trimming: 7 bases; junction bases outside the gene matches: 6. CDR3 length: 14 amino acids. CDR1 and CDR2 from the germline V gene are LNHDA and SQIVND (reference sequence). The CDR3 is CASSMIQGAAGYTF. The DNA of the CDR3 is TGTGCCAGTAGTATGATACAGGGGGCGGCTGGCTACACCTTC.

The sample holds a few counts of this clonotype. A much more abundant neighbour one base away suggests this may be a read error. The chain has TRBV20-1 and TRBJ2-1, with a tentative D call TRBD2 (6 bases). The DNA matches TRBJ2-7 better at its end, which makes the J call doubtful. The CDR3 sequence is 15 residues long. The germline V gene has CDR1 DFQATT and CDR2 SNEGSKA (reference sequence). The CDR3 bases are TGCAGTGCTAGAGATTTCCGCGGGGCGTACAATGAGCAGTACTTC. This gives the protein CSARDFRGAYNEQYF.

CDR3 in DNA: TGTGCCAGCAGGCCACCTCAAATTTCTAACGGCTACACCTTC. Translation gives CASRPPQISNGYTF. The chain links TRBV28 to TRBJ1-2; D remains unclear. CDR1 MDHEN and CDR2 SYDVKM come from the germline V gene. This CDR3 spans 14 amino acids. V was trimmed by 6 bases and J by 8 bases, leaving 19 bases between them.

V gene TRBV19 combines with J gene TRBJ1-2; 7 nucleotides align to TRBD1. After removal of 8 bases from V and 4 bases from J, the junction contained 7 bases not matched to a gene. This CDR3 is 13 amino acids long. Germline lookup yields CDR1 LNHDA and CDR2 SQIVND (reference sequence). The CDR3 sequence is CASGDSGGYGYTF. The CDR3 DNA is TGTGCCAGTGGGGACAGTGGCGGCTATGGCTACACCTTC.

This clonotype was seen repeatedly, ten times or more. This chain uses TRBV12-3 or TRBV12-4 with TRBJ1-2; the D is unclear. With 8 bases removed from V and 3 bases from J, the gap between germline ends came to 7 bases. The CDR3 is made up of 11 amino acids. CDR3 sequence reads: CASAAYYGYTF. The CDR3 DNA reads TGTGCCAGCGCAGCTTACTATGGCTACACCTTC.

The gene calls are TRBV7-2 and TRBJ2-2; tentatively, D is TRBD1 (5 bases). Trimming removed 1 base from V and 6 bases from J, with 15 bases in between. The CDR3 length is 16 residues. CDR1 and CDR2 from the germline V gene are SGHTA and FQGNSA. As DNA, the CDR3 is TGTGCCAGCAGCTTAGTGGGCAGGGCCAGCGCCGGGGAGCTGTTTTTT. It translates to CASSLVGRASAGELFF.

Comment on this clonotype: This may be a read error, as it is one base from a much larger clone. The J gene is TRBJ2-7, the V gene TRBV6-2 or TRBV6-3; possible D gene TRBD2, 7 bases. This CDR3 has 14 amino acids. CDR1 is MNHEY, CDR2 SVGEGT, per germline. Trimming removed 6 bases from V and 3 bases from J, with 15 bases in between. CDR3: CASRGRGARYEQYF. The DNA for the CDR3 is TGTGCCAGCAGGGGACGGGGGGCCCGCTACGAGCAGTACTTC.

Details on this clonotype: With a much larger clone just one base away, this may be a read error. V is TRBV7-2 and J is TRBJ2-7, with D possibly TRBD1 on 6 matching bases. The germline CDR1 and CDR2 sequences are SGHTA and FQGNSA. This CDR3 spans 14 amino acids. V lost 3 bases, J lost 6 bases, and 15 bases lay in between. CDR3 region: CASSLLQGRGEQYF. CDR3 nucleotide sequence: TGTGCCAGCAGCTTGTTACAGGGTAGGGGCGAGCAGTACTTC.

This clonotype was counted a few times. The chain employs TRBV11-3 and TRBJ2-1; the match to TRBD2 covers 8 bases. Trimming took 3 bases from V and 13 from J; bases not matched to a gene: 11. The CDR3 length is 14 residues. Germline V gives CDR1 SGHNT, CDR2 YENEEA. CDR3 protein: CASSFTGGIETQFF. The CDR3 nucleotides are TGTGCCAGCAGCTTCACGGGGGGGATAGAGACCCAGTTCTTC.

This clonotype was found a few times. This chain's CDR3 is CASQTGGNQPQHF. For the CDR3, the DNA is TGTGCCAGCCAGACAGGCGGCAATCAGCCCCAGCATTTT. The J gene is TRBJ1-5, the V gene TRBV19, with a tentative D call TRBD1 (6 bases). Germline V lookup: CDR1 LNHDA, CDR2 SQIVND (reference sequence). Between the trimmed V and J ends, which lost 9 bases and 2 bases, there was a span of 11 bases. This CDR3 spans 13 amino acids. The whole variable domain, remainder taken from reference TRBV19 and TRBJ1-5, is DGGITQSPKYLFRKEGQNVTLSCEQNLNHDAMYWYRQDPGQGLRLIYYSQIVNDFQKGDIAEGYSVSREKKESFPLTVTSAQKNPTAFYLCASQTGGNQPQHFGDGTRLSIL.

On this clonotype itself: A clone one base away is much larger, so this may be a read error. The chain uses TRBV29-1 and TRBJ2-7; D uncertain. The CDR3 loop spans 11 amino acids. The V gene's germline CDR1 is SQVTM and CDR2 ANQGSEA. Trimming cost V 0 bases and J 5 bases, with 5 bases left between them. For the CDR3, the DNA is TGCAGCGTTGAAGATCGGAACGAGCAGTACTTC. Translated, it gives CSVEDRNEQYF.

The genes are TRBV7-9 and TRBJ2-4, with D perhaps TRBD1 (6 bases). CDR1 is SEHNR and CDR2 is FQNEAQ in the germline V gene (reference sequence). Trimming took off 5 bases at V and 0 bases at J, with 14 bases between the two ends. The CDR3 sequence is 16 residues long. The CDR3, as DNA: TGTGCCAGCAGCCAGACACAGGGCTCAGCCAAAAACATTCAGTACTTC. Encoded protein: CASSQTQGSAKNIQYF.

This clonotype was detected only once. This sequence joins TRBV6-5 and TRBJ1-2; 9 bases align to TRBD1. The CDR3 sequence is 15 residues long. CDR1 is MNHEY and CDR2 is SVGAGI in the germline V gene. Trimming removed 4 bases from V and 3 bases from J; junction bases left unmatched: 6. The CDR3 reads CASSSRQGVDYGYTF. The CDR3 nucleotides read TGTGCCAGCAGTTCGCGACAGGGGGTTGACTATGGCTACACCTTC.

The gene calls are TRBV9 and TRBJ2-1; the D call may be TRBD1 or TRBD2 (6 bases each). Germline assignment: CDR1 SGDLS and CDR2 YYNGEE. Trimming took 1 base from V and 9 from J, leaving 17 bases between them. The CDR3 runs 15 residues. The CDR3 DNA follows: TGTGCCAGCAGCGTAAGGGGGGAGTACCAGGGTGAGCAGTTCTTC. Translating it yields CASSVRGEYQGEQFF.

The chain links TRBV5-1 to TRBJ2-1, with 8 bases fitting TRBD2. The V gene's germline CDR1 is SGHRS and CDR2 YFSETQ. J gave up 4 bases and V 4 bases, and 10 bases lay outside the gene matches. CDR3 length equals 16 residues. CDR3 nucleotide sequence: TGCGCCAGCAGCCGGGGGGGAGCGGGGGCGTACAATGAGCAGTTCTTC. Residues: CASSRGGAGAYNEQFF.

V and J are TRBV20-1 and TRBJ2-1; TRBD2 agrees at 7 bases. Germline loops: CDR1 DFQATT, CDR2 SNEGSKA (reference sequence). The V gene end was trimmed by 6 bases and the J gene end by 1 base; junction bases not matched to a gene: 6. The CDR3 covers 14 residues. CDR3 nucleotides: TGCAGTGCGCGACTAGCCCAATCCTACAATGAGCAGTTCTTC. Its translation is CSARLAQSYNEQFF.

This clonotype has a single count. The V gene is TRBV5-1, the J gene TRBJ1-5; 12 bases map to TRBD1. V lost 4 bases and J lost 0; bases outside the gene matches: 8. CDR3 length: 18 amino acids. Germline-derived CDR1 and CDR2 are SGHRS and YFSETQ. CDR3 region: CASSEGTGGGYSNQPQHF. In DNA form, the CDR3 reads TGCGCCAGCAGCGAAGGGACAGGGGGCGGTTATAGCAATCAGCCCCAGCATTTT.

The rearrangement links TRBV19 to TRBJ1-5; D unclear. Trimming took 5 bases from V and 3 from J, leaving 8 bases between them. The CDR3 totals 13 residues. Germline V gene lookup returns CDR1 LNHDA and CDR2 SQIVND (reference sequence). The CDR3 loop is CASSFGFNQPQHF. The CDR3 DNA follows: TGTGCCAGTAGTTTCGGTTTCAATCAGCCCCAGCATTTT.

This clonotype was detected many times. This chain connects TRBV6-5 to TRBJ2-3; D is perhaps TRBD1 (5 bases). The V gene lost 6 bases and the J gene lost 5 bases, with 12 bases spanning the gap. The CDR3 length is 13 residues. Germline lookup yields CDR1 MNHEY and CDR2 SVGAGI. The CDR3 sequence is CASRGHVEDTQYF. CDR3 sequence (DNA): TGTGCCAGCAGGGGGCATGTAGAAGATACGCAGTATTTT.

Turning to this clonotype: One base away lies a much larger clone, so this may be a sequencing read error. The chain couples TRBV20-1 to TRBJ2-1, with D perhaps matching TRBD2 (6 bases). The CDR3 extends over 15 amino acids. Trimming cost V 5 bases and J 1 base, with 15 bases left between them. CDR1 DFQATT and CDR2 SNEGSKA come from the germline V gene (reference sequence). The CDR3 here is CSASEGTQSYNEQFF. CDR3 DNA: TGCAGTGCTTCCGAAGGGACTCAGTCCTACAATGAGCAGTTCTTC.